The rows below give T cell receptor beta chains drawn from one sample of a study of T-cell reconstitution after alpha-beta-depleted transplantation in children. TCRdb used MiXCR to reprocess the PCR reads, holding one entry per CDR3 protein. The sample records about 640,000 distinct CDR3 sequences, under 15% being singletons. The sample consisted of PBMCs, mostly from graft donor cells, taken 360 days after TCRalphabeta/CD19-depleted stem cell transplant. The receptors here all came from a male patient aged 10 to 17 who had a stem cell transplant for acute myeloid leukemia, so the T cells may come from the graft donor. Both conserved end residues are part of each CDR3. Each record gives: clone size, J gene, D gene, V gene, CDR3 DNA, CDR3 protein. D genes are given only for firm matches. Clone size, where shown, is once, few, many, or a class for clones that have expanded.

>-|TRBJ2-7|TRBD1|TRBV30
TGTGCCTGGGTGACCCCGGACAGGGTCTACGAGCAGTACTTC
CAWVTPDRVYEQYF
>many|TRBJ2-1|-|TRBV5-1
TGCGCCAGCAAGAGACTCAGCTCCTACAATGAGCAGTTCTTC
CASKRLSSYNEQFF
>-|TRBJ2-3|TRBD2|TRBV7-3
TGTGCCAGCAGCAAAGGGACTAGCGGGACCCCAGGAACGCAGTATTTT
CASSKGTSGTPGTQYF
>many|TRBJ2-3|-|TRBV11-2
TGTGCCAGCAGCTTAGACGGGAGTAGAGCAGATACGCAGTATTTT
CASSLDGSRADTQYF
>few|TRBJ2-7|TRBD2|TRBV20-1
TGCAGTGCTAGACCTACTAGCGGGAGGGCCTATGGGTGGGAGCAGTACTTC
CSARPTSGRAYGWEQYF
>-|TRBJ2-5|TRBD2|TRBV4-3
TGCGCCAGCAGCCAAGATTCAGCGGGAGGGCCCGAGACCCAGTACTTC
CASSQDSAGGPETQYF
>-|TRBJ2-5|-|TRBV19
TGTGCCAGTAACACCCAGGGTGGAGAGACCCAGTACTTC
CASNTQGGETQYF
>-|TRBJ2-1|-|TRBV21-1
TGTGCCAGCAGCAAAGCGGTTGCCAGCTACAATGAGCAGTTCTTC
CASSKAVASYNEQFF
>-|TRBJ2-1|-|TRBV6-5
TGTGCCAGCAGTTTCTCGGCGGGCCAACCATCCTACAATGAGCAGTTCTTC
CASSFSAGQPSYNEQFF
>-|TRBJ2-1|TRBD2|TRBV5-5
TGTGCCAGCAGCTTGTATTGGTCAGGACTAGCGGGAGATGAGCAGTTCTTC
CASSLYWSGLAGDEQFF
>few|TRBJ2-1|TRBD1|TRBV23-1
TGCGCCAGCAGTCAATCCGGGACAGGATCCTACAATGAGCAGTTCTTC
CASSQSGTGSYNEQFF
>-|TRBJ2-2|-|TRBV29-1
TGCAGCGTTGATTTCCGGACCGGGGAGCTGTTTTTT
CSVDFRTGELFF
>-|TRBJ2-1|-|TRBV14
TGTGCCAGCAGCCAAGATTGGTGGCCGGACAATGAGCAGTTCTTC
CASSQDWWPDNEQFF
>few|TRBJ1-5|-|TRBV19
TGTGCCAGTAGTATGGTGGATAGCAATCAGCCCCAGCATTTT
CASSMVDSNQPQHF
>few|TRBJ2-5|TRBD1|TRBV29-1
TGCAGCGTCGGACAGGGAACCCAGTACTTC
CSVGQGTQYF
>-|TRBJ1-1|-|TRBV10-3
TGTGCCATCAGTGGGGGGACTTTATTGGGAGACACTGAAGCTTTCTTT
CAISGGTLLGDTEAFF
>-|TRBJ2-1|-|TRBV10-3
TGTGCCATCAGAAACCTCGGGGTTGGCAATGAGCAGTTCTTC
CAIRNLGVGNEQFF
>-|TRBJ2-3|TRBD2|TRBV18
TGTGCCAGCTCAGCTTCACTAGCGGGGCGCCTCACAGATACGCAGTATTTT
CASSASLAGRLTDTQYF
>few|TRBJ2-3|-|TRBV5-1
TGCGCCAGCGAGGGAGATACGCAGTATTTT
CASEGDTQYF
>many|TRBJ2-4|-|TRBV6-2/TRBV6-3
TGTGCCAGCAGTCCCAACCTCGCAGGGCCCTACATTCAGTACTTC
CASSPNLAGPYIQYF
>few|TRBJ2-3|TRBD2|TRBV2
TGTGCCAGCGGTCCCCTCACGGGACAGACACTAGCGGGAACAGATACGCAGTATTTT
CASGPLTGQTLAGTDTQYF
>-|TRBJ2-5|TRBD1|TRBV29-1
TGCAGCGTTGAGCCAGGGGGCTTAGGGGAGACCCAGTACTTC
CSVEPGGLGETQYF
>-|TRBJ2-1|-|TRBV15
TGTGCCACCAGCAGAGACAGGAGCCAGAGGAATGAGCAGTTCTTC
CATSRDRSQRNEQFF
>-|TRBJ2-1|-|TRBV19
TGTGCCAGTAGTATACTGGGACACGGAGGGAATGAGCAGTTCTTC
CASSILGHGGNEQFF
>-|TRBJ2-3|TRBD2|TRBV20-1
TGCAGTGCTCTTACCCTAGCGGTAAGCACAGATACGCAGTATTTT
CSALTLAVSTDTQYF
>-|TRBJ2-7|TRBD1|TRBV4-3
TGCGCCAGCAGCCAGGCCCCGGGACAGGGGGTAAGTTGGCAGTACTTC
CASSQAPGQGVSWQYF
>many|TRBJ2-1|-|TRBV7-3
TGTGCCAGCAGCTTAAAGGGGCAGGGGTATTGGAATGAGCAGTTCTTC
CASSLKGQGYWNEQFF
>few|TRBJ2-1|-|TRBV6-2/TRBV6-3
TGTGCCAGCAGTTACCCCACTAGCAACCCCTACAATGAGCAGTTCTTC
CASSYPTSNPYNEQFF
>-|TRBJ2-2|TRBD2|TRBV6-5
TGTGCCAGCAGTTACGGGGGGGACACCGGGGAGCTGTTTTTT
CASSYGGDTGELFF
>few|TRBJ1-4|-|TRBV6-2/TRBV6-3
TGTGCCAGCAGGAAACCGACAGTTCGGGGAACTAATGAAAAACTGTTTTTT
CASRKPTVRGTNEKLFF
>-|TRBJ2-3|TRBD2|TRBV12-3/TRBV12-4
TGTGCCAGCAGTTTAATAGCGGGAGCGGCAGATACGCAGTATTTT
CASSLIAGAADTQYF
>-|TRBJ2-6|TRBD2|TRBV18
TGTGCCAGCTCATGGACTAGCCCCTCTGGGGCCAACGTCCTGACTTTC
CASSWTSPSGANVLTF
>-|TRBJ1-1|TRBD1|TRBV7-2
TGTGCCAGCAGCGATGCCGACAGGGTGAGCACTGAAGCTTTCTTT
CASSDADRVSTEAFF
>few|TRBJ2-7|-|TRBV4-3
TGCGCCAGCAGCCAAGATATCGTCGGAGTCGAGCAGTACTTC
CASSQDIVGVEQYF
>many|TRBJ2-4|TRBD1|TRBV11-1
TGTGCCAGCAGCCCCCCTCTCCGGGACAGGGGGCTCCCAGCCAAAAACATTCAGTACTTC
CASSPPLRDRGLPAKNIQYF
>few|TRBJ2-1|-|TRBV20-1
TGCAGTGCTCCAAATCCCCCAGGGAGCTCCTACAATGAGCAGTTCTTC
CSAPNPPGSSYNEQFF
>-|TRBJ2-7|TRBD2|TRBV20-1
TGCAGTGCTAGATATGCTAGCGGGGCTTACGAGCAGTACTTC
CSARYASGAYEQYF